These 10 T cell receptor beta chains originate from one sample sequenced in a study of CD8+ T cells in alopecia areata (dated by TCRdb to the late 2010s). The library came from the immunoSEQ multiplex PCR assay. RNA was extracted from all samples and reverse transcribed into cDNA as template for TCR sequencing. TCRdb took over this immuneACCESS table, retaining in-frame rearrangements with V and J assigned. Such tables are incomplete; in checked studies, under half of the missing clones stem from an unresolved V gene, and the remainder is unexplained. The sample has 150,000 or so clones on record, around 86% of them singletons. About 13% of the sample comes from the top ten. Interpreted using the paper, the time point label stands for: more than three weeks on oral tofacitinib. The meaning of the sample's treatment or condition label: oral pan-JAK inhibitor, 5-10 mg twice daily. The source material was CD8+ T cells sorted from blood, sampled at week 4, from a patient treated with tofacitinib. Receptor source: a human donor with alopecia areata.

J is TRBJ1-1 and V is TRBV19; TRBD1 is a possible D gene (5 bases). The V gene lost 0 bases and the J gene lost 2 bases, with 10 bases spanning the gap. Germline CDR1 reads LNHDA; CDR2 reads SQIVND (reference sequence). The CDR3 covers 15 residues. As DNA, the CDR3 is TGTGCCAGTAGTATAGATTCGCAGGGCAACACTGAAGCTTTCTTT. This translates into CASSIDSQGNTEAFF.

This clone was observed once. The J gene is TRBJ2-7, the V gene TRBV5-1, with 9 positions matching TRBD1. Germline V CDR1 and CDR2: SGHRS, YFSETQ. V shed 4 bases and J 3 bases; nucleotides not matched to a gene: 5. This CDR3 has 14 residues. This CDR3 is CASSPGTGHYEQYF. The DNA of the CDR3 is TGCGCCAGCAGCCCTGGGACAGGGCACTACGAGCAGTACTTC. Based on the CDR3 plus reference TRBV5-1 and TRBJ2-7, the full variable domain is KAGVTQTPRYLIKTRGQQVTLSCSPISGHRSVSWYQQTPGQGLQFLFEYFSETQRNKGNFPGRFSGRQFSNSRSEMNVSTLELGDSALYLCASSPGTGHYEQYFGPGTRLTVT.

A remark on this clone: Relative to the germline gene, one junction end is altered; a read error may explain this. CDR3: CASSAYDEQFF. In nucleotides, the CDR3 is TGCGCCAGCAGTGCCTACGATGAGCAGTTCTTC. The V and J genes are TRBV10-2 and TRBJ2-1; D call uncertain. Germline V lookup: CDR1 WSHSY, CDR2 SAAADI. The CDR3 consists of 11 residues.

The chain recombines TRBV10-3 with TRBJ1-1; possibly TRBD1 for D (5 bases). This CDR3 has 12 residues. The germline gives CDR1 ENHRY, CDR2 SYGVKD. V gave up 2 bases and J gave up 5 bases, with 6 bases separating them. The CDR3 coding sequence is TGTGCCATCAGTGAGGGGGGAACTGAAGCTTTCTTT. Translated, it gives CAISEGGTEAFF.

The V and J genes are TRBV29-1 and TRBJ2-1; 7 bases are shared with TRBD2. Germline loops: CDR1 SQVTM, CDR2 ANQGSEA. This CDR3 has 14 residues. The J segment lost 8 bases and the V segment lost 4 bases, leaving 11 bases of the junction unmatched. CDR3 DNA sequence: TGCAGCGTTGTTCCCCGGACTAGTGTCCATGAGCAGTTCTTC. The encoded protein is CSVVPRTSVHEQFF.

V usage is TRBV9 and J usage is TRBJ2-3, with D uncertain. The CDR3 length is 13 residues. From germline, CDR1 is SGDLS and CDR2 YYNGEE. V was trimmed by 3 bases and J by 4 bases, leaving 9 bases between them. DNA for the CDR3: TGTGCCAGCAGCGAGATCGCCGCAGATACGCAGTATTTT. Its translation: CASSEIAADTQYF.

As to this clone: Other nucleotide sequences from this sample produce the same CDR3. CDR3 protein: CASSLGTSRTDTQYF. In DNA form, the CDR3 reads TGTGCCAGCAGCCTGGGGACCTCTCGCACAGATACGCAGTATTTT. The chain uses TRBV7-3 and TRBJ2-3; tentatively, D is TRBD1 or TRBD2 (5 bases each). The germline V gene encodes CDR1 SGHTA and CDR2 FQGTGA. V was cut by 5 bases and J by 1 base, with 13 bases left in between. This CDR3 region has 15 residues.

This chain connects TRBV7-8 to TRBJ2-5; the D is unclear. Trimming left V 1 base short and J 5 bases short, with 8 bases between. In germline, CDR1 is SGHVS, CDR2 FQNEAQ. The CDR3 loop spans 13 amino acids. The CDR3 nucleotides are TGTGCCAGCAGCTTAGGTTGGGTCGAGACCCAGTACTTC. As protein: CASSLGWVETQYF.

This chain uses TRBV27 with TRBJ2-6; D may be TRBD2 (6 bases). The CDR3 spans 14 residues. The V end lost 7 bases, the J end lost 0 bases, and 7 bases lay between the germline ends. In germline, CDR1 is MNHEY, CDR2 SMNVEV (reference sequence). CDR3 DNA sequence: TGTGCCAGCAAGGGACTCTCTGGGGCCAACGTCCTGACTTTC. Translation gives CASKGLSGANVLTF.

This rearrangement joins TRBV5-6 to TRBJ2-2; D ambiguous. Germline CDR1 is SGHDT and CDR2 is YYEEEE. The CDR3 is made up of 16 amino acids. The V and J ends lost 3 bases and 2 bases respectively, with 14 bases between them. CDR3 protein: CASSSDVYLNTGELFF. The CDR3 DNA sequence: TGTGCCAGCAGCTCTGACGTCTACCTAAACACCGGGGAGCTGTTTTTT.